Listed here is a single TCR beta chain. An end of the junction differs from the germline gene, which may be a read error. This entry belongs to a study of OX40 agonist ivuxolimab in advanced cancers. Germline V CDR1 and CDR2: MNHEY, SVGAGI. The CDR3 is 15 residues long. Assay: immunoSEQ multiplex PCR; the TCRdb copy retains only in-frame clones and omits some. Among about 85,000 clones listed, approximately 83% were seen once. On cycle 4 day 1 and cycle 7 day 1, as well as at baseline, blood was sampled. This sequence joins TRBV6-5 and TRBJ1-6; 10 bases match TRBD1. The sample in question was CD4+ or CD8+ T cells sorted from blood, obtained in a trial of the OX40 agonist ivuxolimab. The sequence was collected from an adult with an advanced solid tumor such as melanoma, head and neck, liver or kidney cancer. In DNA form, the CDR3 reads TGTGCCAGCAGTCAGACCGGGACAGGGGCTTCATCCCTCCACTTT. Its protein is CASSQTGTGASSLHF.